This T cell receptor beta chain was found in a study of T-cell memory formation after mild COVID-19. Each CDR3 protein is one row after TCRdb ran MiXCR on the 5' RACE reads. The sample includes roughly 510,000 distinct CDR3 sequences, approximately 15% of them seen just once. The study, taken as a whole, reports: Memory cells collected pre-infection included some clones that later responded, suggesting cross-reactive memory joined.

On this clonotype itself: The antigen is undetermined.

V gave up 5 bases and J gave up 1 base, with 9 bases separating them. The CDR3 consists of 14 residues. Germline CDR1 and CDR2: KGHSH and LQKENI. Sequences were obtained from PBMCs or a T cell subset sorted from them (not recorded which). The rearrangement uses TRBV18 and TRBJ1-5; D unclear. The TCR sequence derives from an adult woman who had mild COVID-19 (a few samples of this study predate the infection). Cell type and time point are not known. Written as DNA, the CDR3 is TGTGCCAGCTCAGGGCAGGAAAGCAATCAGCCCCAGCATTTT. The encoded protein is CASSGQESNQPQHF. Supplemented by reference TRBV18 and TRBJ1-5, the full variable domain reads NAGVMQNPRHLVRRRGQEARLRCSPMKGHSHVYWYRQLPEEGLKFMVYLQKENIIDESGMPKERFSAEFPKEGPSILRIQQVVRGDSAAYFCASSGQESNQPQHFGDGTRLSIL.